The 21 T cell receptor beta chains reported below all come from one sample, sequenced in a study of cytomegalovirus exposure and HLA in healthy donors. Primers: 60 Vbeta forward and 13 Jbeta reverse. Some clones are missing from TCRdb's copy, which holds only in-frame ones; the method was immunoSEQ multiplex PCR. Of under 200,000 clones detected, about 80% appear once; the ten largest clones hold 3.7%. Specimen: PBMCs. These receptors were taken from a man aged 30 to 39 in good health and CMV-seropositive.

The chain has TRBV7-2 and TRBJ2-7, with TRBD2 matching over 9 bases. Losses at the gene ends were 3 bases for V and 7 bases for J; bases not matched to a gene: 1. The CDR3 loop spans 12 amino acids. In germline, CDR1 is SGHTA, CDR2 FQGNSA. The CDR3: CASSFLAGEQYF. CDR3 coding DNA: TGTGCCAGCAGCTTCCTAGCGGGAGAGCAGTACTTC.

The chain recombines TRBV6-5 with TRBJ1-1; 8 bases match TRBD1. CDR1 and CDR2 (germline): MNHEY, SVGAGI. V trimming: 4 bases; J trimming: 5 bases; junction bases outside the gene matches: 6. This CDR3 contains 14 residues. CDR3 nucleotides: TGTGCCAGCAGTTTAACAGGGGGTGAGACTGAAGCTTTCTTT. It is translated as CASSLTGGETEAFF.

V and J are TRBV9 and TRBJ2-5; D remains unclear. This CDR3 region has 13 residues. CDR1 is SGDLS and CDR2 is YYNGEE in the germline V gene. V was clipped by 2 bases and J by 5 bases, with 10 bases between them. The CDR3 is CASSVSDRETQYF. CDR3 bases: TGTGCCAGCAGCGTGAGTGATCGGGAGACCCAGTACTTC. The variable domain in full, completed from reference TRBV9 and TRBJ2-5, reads DSGVTQTPKHLITATGQRVTLRCSPRSGDLSVYWYQQSLDQGLQFLIQYYNGEERAKGNILERFSAQQFPDLHSELNLSSLELGDSALYFCASSVSDRETQYFGPGTRLLVL.

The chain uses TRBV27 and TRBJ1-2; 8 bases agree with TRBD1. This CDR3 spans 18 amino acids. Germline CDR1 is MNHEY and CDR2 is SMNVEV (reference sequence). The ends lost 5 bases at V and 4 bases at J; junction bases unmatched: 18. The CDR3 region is CASSDGPLRTGTSYGYTF. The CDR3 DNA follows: TGTGCCAGCAGTGACGGTCCGCTTCGGACAGGGACCTCCTATGGCTACACCTTC.

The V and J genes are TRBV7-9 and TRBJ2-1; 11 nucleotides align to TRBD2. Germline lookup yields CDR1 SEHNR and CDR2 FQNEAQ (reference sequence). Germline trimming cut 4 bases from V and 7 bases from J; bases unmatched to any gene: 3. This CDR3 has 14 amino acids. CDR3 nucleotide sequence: TGTGCCAGCAGCTCTAGCGGGGGGCTAAATGAGCAGTTCTTC. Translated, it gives CASSSSGGLNEQFF.

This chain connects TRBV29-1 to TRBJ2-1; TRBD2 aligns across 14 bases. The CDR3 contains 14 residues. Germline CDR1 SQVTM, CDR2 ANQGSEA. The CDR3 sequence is CTTGLAGGYNEQFF. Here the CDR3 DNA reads TGCACGACTGGACTAGCGGGGGGCTACAATGAGCAGTTCTTC.

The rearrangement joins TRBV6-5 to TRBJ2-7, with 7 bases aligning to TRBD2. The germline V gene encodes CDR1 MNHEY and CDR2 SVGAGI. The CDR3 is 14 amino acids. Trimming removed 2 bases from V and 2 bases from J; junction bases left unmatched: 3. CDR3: CASSYGRGPYEQYF. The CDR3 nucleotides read TGTGCCAGCAGTTACGGGAGGGGTCCCTACGAGCAGTACTTC.

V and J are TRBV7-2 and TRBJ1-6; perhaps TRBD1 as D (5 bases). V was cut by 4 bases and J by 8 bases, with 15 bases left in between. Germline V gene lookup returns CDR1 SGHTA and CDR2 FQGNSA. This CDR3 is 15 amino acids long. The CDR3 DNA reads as TGTGCCAGCAGCTCCGGACGACAGAGAGATTCACCCCTCCACTTT. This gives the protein CASSSGRQRDSPLHF.

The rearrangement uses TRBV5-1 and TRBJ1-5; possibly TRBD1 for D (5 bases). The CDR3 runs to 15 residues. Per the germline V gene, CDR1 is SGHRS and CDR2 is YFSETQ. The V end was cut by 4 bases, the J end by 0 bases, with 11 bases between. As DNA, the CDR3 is TGCGCCAGCAGCGCGGGGACGGATAGCAATCAGCCCCAGCATTTT. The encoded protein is CASSAGTDSNQPQHF.

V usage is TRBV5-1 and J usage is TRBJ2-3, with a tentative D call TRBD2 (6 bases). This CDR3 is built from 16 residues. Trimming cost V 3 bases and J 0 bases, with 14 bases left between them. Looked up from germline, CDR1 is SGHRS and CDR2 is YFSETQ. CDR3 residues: CASSSLPGTSTDTQYF. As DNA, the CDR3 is TGCGCCAGCAGCTCCCTCCCGGGGACTAGCACAGATACGCAGTATTTT.

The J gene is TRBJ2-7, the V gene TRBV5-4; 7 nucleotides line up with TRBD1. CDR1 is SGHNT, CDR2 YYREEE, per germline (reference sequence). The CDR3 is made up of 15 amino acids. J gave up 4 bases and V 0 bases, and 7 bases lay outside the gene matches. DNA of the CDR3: TGTGCCAGCAGCTTGGAACCCGGGACAGTTTACGAGCAGTACTTC. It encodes CASSLEPGTVYEQYF. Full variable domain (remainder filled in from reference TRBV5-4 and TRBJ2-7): ETGVTQSPTHLIKTRGQQVTLRCSSQSGHNTVSWYQQALGQGPQFIFQYYREEENGRGNFPPRFSGLQFPNYSSELNVNALELDDSALYLCASSLEPGTVYEQYFGPGTRLTVT.

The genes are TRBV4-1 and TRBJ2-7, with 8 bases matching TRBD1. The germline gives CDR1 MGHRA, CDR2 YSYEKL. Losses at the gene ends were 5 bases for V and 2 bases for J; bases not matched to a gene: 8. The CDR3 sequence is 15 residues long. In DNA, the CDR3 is TGCGCCAGCAGCTTGGGACAGGAGAATCCCTACGAGCAGTACTTC. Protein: CASSLGQENPYEQYF.

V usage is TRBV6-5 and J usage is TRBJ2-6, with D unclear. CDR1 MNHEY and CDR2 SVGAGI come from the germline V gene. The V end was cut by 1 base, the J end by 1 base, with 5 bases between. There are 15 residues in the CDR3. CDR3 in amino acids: CASSYFQSGANVLTF. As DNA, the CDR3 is TGTGCCAGCAGTTACTTTCAGTCTGGGGCCAACGTCCTGACTTTC.

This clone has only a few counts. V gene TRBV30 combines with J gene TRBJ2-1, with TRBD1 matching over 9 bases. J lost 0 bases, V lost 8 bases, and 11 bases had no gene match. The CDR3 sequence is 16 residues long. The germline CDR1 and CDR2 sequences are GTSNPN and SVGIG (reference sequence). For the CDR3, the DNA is TGTGCCGGGGACAGGGCCCGTGTGAGCTCCTACAATGAGCAGTTCTTC. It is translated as CAGDRARVSSYNEQFF.

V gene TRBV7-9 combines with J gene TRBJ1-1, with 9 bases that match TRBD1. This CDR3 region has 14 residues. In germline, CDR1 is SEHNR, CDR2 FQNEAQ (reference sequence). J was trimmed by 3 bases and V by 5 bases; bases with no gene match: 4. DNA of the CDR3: TGTGCCAGCAGCCCAACAGGGGGCGACACTGAAGCTTTCTTT. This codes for CASSPTGGDTEAFF.

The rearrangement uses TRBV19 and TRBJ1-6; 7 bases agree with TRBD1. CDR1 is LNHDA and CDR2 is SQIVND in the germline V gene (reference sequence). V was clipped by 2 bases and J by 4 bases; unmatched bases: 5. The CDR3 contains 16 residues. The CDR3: CASSIQGVRYNSPLHF. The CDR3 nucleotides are TGTGCCAGTAGTATACAGGGGGTAAGGTATAATTCACCCCTCCACTTT.

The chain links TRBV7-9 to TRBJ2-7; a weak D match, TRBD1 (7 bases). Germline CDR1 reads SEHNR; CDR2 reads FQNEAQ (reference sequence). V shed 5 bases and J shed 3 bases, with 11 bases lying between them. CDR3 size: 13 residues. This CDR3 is CASSQGGHYEQYF. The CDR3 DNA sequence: TGTGCCAGCAGCCAGGGGGGACACTACGAGCAGTACTTC.

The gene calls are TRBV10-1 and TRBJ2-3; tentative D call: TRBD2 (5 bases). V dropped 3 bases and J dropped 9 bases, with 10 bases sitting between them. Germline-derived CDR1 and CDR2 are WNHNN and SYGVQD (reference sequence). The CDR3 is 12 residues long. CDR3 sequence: CASSDPEGTQYF. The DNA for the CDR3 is TGCGCCAGCAGTGATCCAGAGGGCACGCAGTATTTT.

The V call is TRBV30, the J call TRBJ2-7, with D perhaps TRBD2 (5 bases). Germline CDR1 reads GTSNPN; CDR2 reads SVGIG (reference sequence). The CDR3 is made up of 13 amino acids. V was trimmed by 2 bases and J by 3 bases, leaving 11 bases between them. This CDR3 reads CAWSSDLNYEQYF. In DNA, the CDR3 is TGTGCCTGGAGTTCGGACTTAAACTACGAGCAGTACTTC.

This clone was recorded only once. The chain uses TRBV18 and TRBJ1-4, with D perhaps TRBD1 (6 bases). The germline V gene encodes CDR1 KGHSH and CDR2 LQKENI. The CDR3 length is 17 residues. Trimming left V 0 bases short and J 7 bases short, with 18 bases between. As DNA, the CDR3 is TGTGCCAGCTCACCACCGCCTAGTCGACAGGTGTCTGAAAAACTGTTTTTT. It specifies CASSPPPSRQVSEKLFF. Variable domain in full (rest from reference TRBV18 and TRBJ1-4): NAGVMQNPRHLVRRRGQEARLRCSPMKGHSHVYWYRQLPEEGLKFMVYLQKENIIDESGMPKERFSAEFPKEGPSILRIQQVVRGDSAAYFCASSPPPSRQVSEKLFFGSGTQLSVL.

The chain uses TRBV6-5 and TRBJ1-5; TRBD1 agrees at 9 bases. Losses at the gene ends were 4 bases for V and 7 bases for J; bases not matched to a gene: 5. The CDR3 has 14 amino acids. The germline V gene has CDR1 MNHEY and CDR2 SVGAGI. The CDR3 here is CASSWTGVGQPQHF. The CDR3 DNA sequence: TGTGCCAGCAGTTGGACAGGGGTAGGACAGCCCCAGCATTTT.